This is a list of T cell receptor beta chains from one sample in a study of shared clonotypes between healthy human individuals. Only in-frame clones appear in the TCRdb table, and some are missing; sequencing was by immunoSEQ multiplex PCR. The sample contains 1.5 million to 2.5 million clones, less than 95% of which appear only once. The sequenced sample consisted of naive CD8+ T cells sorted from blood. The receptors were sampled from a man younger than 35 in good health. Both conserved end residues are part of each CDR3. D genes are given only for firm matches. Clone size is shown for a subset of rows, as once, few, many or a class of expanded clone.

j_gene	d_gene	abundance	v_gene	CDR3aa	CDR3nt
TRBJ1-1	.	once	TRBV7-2	CASSSGPGNEAFF	TGTGCCAGCAGCTCGGGCCCGGGGAATGAAGCTTTCTTT
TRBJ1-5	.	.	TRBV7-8	CASSLMIPEGSDQPQHF	TGTGCCAGCAGCTTAATGATCCCTGAGGGTAGTGATCAGCCCCAGCATTTT
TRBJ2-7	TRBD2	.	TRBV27	CASSLSGGPFYEQYF	TGTGCCAGCAGTTTGTCGGGGGGACCTTTTTACGAGCAGTACTTC
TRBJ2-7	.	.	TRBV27	CASLDGGGEQYF	TGTGCCAGCCTGGACGGTGGGGGCGAGCAGTACTTC
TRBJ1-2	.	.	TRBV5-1	CASSPEPTGQLGPNYGYTF	TGCGCCAGCAGCCCGGAACCGACGGGACAATTGGGGCCTAACTATGGCTACACCTTC
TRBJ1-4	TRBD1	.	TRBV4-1	CASSPGLAGTEGEKLFF	TGCGCCAGCAGCCCGGGCCTAGCCGGGACAGAGGGAGAAAAACTGTTTTTT
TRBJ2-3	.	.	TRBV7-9	CASSPRDEPTDTQYF	TGTGCCAGCAGCCCCCGGGACGAGCCCACAGATACGCAGTATTTT
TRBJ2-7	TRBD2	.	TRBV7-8	CASSAGLAGGYWSYEQYF	TGTGCCAGCAGCGCCGGACTAGCGGGAGGGTATTGGTCCTACGAGCAGTACTTC
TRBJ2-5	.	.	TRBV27	CASSLSGVYPQETQYF	TGTGCCAGCAGTTTATCGGGGGTCTACCCCCAAGAGACCCAGTACTTC
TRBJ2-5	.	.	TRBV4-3	CASSQDLGGEQETQYF	TGCGCCAGCAGCCAAGATCTTGGGGGCGAGCAAGAGACCCAGTACTTC
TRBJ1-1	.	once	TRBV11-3	CASSSTVNTEAFF	TGTGCCAGCAGCTCGACGGTGAACACTGAAGCTTTCTTT
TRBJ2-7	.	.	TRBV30	CAWSVRSREGVAYEQYF	TGTGCCTGGAGTGTACGGTCCCGTGAGGGGGTTGCATACGAGCAGTACTTC
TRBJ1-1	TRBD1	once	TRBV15	CATSSRQGGDTEAFF	TGTGCCACCAGCAGTCGACAGGGAGGGGACACTGAAGCTTTCTTT
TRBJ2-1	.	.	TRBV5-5	CASSLEGSSYNEQFF	TGTGCCAGCAGCTTGGAGGGGAGCTCCTACAATGAGCAGTTCTTC
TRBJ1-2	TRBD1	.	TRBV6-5	CASSQGVNYGYTF	TGTGCCAGCAGTCAGGGGGTGAACTATGGCTACACCTTC
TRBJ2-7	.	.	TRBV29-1	CSAGDSLSYEQYF	TGCAGCGCGGGCGACAGCCTATCCTACGAGCAGTACTTC
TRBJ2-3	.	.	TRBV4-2	CASSQEETDTQYF	TGTGCCAGCAGCCAAGAGGAGACAGATACGCAGTATTTT
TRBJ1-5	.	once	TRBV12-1	CASKREPNQPQHF	TGTGCCAGCAAGCGGGAGCCCAATCAGCCCCAGCATTTT
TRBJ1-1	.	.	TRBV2	CASSEGGWNTEAFF	TGTGCCAGCAGTGAAGGGGGCTGGAACACTGAAGCTTTCTTT